This TCR beta chain comes out of a study of cytomegalovirus exposure and HLA in healthy donors. Study-level findings and limits: The study flagged roughly 160 TCR beta chains as cytomegalovirus-associated. It was taken for granted in presence/absence analyses that sequencing depth across donors was roughly uniform.

Turning to this clone: Antigen unknown.

The PCR was carried out with 60 Vbeta primers and 13 Jbeta primers. TCRdb's copy holds only in-frame clones and misses some; the assay was immunoSEQ multiplex PCR. The sample has some 150,000 clones; more than 65% are singletons. The CDR3 covers 14 residues. Per germline, CDR1 MNHNS and CDR2 SASEGT. The germline V and J ends were trimmed by 2 bases and 9 bases, with 11 bases remaining between them. The TCR sequence derives from a man younger than 45 in good health and CMV-seropositive. The chain employs TRBV6-1 and TRBJ1-6, with unresolved D. The sequencing sample was made of PBMCs. The CDR3 loop is CASSEYQGGSPLHF. In nucleotides, the CDR3 is TGTGCCAGCAGTGAATACCAAGGCGGTTCACCCCTCCACTTT.